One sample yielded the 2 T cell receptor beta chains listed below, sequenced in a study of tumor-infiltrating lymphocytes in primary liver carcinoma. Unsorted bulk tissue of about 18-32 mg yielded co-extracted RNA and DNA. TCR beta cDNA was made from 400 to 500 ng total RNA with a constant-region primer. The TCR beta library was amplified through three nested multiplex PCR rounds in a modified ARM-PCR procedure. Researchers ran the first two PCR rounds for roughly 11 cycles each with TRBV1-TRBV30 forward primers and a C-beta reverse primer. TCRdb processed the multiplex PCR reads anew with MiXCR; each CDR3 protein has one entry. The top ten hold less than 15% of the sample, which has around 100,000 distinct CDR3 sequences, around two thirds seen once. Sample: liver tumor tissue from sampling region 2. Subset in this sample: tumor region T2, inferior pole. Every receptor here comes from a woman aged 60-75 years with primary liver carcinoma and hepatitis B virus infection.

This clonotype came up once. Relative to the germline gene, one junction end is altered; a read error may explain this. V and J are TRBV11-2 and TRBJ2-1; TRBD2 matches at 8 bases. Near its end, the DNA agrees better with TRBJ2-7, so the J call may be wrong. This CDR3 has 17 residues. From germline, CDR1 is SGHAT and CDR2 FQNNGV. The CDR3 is CGSSDGTRGRSYNEQYF. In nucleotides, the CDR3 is TGTGGCAGCAGCGACGGGACTAGAGGGAGGTCTTACAATGAGCAGTACTTC.

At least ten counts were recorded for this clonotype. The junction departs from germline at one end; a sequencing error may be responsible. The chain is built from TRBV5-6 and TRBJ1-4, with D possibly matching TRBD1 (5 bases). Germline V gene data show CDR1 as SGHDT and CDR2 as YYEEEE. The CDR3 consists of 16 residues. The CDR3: CTSSLLGDATNEKLFF. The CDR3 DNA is TGTACCAGCAGCTTGCTAGGGGATGCAACTAATGAAAAACTGTTTTTT.